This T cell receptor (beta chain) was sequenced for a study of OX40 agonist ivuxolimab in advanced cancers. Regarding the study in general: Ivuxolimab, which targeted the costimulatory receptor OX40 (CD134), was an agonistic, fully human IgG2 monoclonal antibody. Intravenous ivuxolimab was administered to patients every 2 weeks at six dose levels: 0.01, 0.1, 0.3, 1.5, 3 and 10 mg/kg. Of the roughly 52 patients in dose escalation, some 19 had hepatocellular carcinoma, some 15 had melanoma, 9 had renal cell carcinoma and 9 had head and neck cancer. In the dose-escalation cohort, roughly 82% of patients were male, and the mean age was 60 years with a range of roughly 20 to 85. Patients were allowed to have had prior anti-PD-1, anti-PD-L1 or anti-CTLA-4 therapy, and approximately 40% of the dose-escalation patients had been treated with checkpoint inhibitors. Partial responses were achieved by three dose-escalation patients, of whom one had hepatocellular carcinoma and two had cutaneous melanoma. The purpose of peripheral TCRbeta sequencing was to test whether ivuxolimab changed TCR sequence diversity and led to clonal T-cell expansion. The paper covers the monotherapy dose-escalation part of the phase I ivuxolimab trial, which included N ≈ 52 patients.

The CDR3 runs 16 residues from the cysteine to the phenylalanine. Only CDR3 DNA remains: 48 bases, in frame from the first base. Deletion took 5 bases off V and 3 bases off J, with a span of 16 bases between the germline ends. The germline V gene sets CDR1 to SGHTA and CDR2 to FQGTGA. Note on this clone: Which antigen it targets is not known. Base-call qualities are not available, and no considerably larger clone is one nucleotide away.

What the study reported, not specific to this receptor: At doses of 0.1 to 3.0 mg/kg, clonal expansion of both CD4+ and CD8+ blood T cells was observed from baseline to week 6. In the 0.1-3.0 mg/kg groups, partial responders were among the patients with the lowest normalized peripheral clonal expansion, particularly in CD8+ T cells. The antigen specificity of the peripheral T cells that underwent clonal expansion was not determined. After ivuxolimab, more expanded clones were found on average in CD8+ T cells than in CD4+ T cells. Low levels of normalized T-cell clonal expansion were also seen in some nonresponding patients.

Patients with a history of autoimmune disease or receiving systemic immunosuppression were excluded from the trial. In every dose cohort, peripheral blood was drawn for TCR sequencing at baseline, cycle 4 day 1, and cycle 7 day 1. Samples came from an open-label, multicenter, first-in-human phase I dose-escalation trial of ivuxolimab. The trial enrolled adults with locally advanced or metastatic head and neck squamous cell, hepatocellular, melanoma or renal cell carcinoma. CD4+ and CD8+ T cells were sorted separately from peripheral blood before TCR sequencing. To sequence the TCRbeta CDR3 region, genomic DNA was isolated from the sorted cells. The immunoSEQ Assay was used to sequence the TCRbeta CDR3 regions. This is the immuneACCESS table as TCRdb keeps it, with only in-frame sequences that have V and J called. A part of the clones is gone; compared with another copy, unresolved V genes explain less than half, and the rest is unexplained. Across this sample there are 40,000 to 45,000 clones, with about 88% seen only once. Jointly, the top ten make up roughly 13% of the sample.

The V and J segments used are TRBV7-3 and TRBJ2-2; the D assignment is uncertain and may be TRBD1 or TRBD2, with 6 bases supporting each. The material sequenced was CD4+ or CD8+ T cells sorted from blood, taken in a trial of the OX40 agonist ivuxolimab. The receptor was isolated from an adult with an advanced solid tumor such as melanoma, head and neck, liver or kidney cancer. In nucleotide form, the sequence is TGTGCCAGCAGCCACCCGGGGGCGGGGTACACCGGGGAGCTGTTTTTT. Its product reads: CASSHPGAGYTGELFF.